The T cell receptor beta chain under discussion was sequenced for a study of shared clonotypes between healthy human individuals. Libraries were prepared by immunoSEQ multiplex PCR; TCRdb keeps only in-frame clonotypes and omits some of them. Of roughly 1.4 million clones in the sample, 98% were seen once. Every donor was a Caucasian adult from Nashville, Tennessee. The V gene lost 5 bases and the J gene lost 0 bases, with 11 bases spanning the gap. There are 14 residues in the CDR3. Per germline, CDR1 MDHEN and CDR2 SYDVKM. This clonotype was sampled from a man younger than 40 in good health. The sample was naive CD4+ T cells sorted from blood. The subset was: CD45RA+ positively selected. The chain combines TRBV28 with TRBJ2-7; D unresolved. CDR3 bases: TGTGCCAGCAGTCAGCATGGTCCCTCCTACGAGCAGTACTTC. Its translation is CASSQHGPSYEQYF.